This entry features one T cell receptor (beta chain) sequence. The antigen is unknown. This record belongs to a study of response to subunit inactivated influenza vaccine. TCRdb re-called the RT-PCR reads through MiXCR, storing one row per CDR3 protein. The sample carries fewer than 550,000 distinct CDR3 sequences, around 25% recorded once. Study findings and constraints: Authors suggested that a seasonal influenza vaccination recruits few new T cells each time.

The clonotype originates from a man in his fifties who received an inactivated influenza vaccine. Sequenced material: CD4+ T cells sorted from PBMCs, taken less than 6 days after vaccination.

The CDR3 DNA sequence: TGCAGTGCTCGGGGCCGCGGGCTAGCGGTCTACAATGAGCAGTTCTTC. As protein: CSARGRGLAVYNEQFF. The chain is built from TRBV20-1 and TRBJ2-1, with TRBD2 matching over 7 bases. The CDR3 contains 16 residues. V gave up 5 bases and J gave up 3 bases; unmatched junction bases: 13. CDR1 is DFQATT and CDR2 is SNEGSKA in the germline V gene (reference sequence).